A selection of T cell receptor beta chains follows, all from one sample in a study of CD8 T cells in Susac syndrome. TCRdb called the immunoSEQ multiplex PCR reads again in MiXCR, with one record for every CDR3 protein. The sample lists some 150,000 distinct CDR3 sequences; roughly 94% were seen once. The specimen sequenced was CD8+ T cells from PBMCs. The source of these receptors is a human donor with multiple sclerosis. Each CDR3 is given with its conserved first and last residue.

j_gene: TRBJ1-5
len: 13
v_gene: TRBV4-1
CDR3aa: CASSQGENQPQHF

j_gene: TRBJ2-7
len: 15
v_gene: TRBV7-8
CDR3aa: CASSHRLAGHYEQYF

j_gene: TRBJ2-1
len: 15
v_gene: TRBV16
CDR3aa: CASSPGTGGSGEQFF

j_gene: TRBJ2-1
len: 17
v_gene: TRBV29-1
CDR3aa: CSVEGTSGGAVYNEQFF

j_gene: TRBJ2-5
len: 11
v_gene: TRBV27
CDR3aa: CASSRGETQYF

j_gene: TRBJ2-1
len: 16
v_gene: TRBV20-1
CDR3aa: CSARGDASGRYNEQFF

j_gene: TRBJ2-4
len: 13
v_gene: TRBV5-6
CDR3aa: CASSRDLENIQYF

j_gene: TRBJ1-5
len: 15
v_gene: TRBV27
CDR3aa: CASSSIGQTNQPQHF

j_gene: TRBJ1-5
len: 15
v_gene: TRBV9
CDR3aa: CASSAEGQRNQPQHF

j_gene: TRBJ2-2
len: 12
v_gene: TRBV4-1
CDR3aa: CASSGSTGELFF

j_gene: TRBJ2-7
len: 14
v_gene: TRBV29-1
CDR3aa: CSVRPGLGIHEQYF

j_gene: TRBJ2-7
len: 14
v_gene: TRBV28
CDR3aa: CASNPQRRLYEQYF

j_gene: TRBJ1-3
len: 13
v_gene: TRBV29-1
CDR3aa: CSVLDREGNTIYF

j_gene: TRBJ2-5
len: 16
v_gene: TRBV9
CDR3aa: CASSVAAGANQETQYF

j_gene: TRBJ1-1
len: 13
v_gene: TRBV7-2
CDR3aa: CARLGGGGTEAFF

j_gene: TRBJ1-2
len: 11
v_gene: TRBV29-1
CDR3aa: CSVEDRQGYTF

j_gene: TRBJ2-1
len: 13
v_gene: TRBV12-3/TRBV12-4
CDR3aa: CASGGDAYNEQFF

j_gene: TRBJ1-1
len: 14
v_gene: TRBV15
CDR3aa: CATKTQGASTEAFF

j_gene: TRBJ2-3
len: 16
v_gene: TRBV9
CDR3aa: CASSVGTSGRTDTQYF

j_gene: TRBJ1-5
len: 14
v_gene: TRBV20-1
CDR3aa: CSARGRGGYQPQHF

j_gene: TRBJ2-3
len: 14
v_gene: TRBV13
CDR3aa: CASSQPLSRNTQYF

j_gene: TRBJ1-1
len: 16
v_gene: TRBV6-2/TRBV6-3
CDR3aa: CASSYGSTGLNTEAFF

j_gene: TRBJ2-5
len: 15
v_gene: TRBV3-1
CDR3aa: CASSQEKGSGETQYF

j_gene: TRBJ1-2
len: 12
v_gene: TRBV3-1
CDR3aa: CASRGGEYGYTF